One sample yielded the 14 T cell receptor beta chains listed below, sequenced in a study of cytomegalovirus exposure and HLA in healthy donors. PCR amplification relied on 60 Vbeta primers (plus 13 Jbeta primers). Some clones are missing from TCRdb's copy, which holds only in-frame ones; the method was immunoSEQ multiplex PCR. The table shows about 120,000 clones, with about 83% occurring only once. Sequences were obtained from PBMCs. These receptors were taken from a female donor in good health and CMV-seronegative.

This CDR3 is CASSQASGGGQPQHF. CDR3 bases: TGCGCCAGCAGCCAAGCTTCCGGGGGAGGACAGCCCCAGCATTTT. V is TRBV4-1 and J is TRBJ1-5, with D possibly being TRBD1 (5 bases). Per germline, CDR1 MGHRA and CDR2 YSYEKL. The CDR3 spans 15 residues. V lost 1 base and J 7 bases, leaving 14 bases between the germline ends.

CDR3 bases: TGTGCCTGGACCCCCGGGGTAGGGGGATATGGCTACACCTTC. Protein sequence: CAWTPGVGGYGYTF. The chain employs TRBV30 and TRBJ1-2, with D maybe TRBD1 (6 bases). The germline V gene encodes CDR1 GTSNPN and CDR2 SVGIG (reference sequence). V lost 4 bases and J lost 5, with 17 bases in between. The CDR3 is 14 amino acids.

About this clone: Distinct nucleotide sequences in the sample also encode this CDR3. J is TRBJ2-3 and V is TRBV9, with D perhaps matching TRBD2 (7 bases). The germline V and J ends were trimmed by 3 bases and 0 bases, with 11 bases remaining between them. This CDR3 has 15 amino acids. Germline assignment: CDR1 SGDLS and CDR2 YYNGEE. The CDR3 is CASSDRGASTDTQYF. The CDR3 DNA reads TGTGCCAGCAGCGACCGGGGGGCCAGCACAGATACGCAGTATTTT.

The CDR3: CASRLATNEKLFF. The CDR3 nucleotides are TGTGCTAGCCGGCTAGCAACTAATGAAAAACTGTTTTTT. The chain couples TRBV19 to TRBJ1-4, with D unclear. Germline V gene sequence: CDR1 LNHDA, CDR2 SQIVND (reference sequence). This CDR3 contains 13 residues.

The chain employs TRBV5-6 and TRBJ1-1, with 7 positions matching TRBD1. The CDR3 length is 15 residues. Germline assignment: CDR1 SGHDT and CDR2 YYEEEE. V shed 4 bases, J shed 8 bases, and the junction held 14 bases outside the gene matches. For the CDR3, the DNA is TGTGCCAGCAGCACTCTATACAGGGGATTTGGGGAAGCTTTCTTT. It translates to CASSTLYRGFGEAFF.

In DNA, the CDR3 is TGTGCCAGCAAGGGGGGGACTAGCGGGTACAATGAGCAGTTCTTC. As protein: CASKGGTSGYNEQFF. This chain connects TRBV4-2 to TRBJ2-1; the match to TRBD2 covers 12 bases. V dropped 7 bases and J dropped 4; count of bases not matched to a gene: 5. The CDR3 sequence is 15 residues long. The germline gives CDR1 LGHNA, CDR2 YNFKEQ.

This chain links TRBV11-2 with TRBJ2-5; D possibly corresponds to TRBD1 (6 bases). The germline gives CDR1 SGHAT, CDR2 FQNNGV. V was cut by 5 bases and J by 3 bases, with 16 bases left in between. The CDR3 spans 15 residues. The chain's CDR3 is CASSVMLQGKETQYF. In DNA, the CDR3 is TGTGCCAGCAGCGTGATGCTACAGGGAAAAGAGACCCAGTACTTC. Full variable domain (remainder filled in from reference TRBV11-2 and TRBJ2-5): EAGVAQSPRYKIIEKRQSVAFWCNPISGHATLYWYQQILGQGPKLLIQFQNNGVVDDSQLPKDRFSAERLKGVDSTLKIQPAKLEDSAVYLCASSVMLQGKETQYFGPGTRLLVL.

This chain uses TRBV19 with TRBJ1-2, with TRBD1 identical over 9 bases. Germline V gene sequence: CDR1 LNHDA, CDR2 SQIVND (reference sequence). The CDR3 length is 17 residues. V shed 6 bases, J shed 0 bases, and the junction held 11 bases outside the gene matches. The CDR3 nucleotides read TGTGCCAGTAGCCTTACCGGGACAGGGAAAGCTAACTATGGCTACACCTTC. This encodes CASSLTGTGKANYGYTF. Full variable domain (rest looked up from reference TRBV19 and TRBJ1-2): DGGITQSPKYLFRKEGQNVTLSCEQNLNHDAMYWYRQDPGQGLRLIYYSQIVNDFQKGDIAEGYSVSREKKESFPLTVTSAQKNPTAFYLCASSLTGTGKANYGYTFGSGTRLTVV.

The chain recombines TRBV9 with TRBJ2-7, with D perhaps TRBD1 (6 bases). V lost 4 bases to trimming and J lost 2 bases, with 13 bases between them. The CDR3 loop spans 14 amino acids. Germline loops: CDR1 SGDLS, CDR2 YYNGEE. CDR3 DNA sequence: TGTGCCAGCAGCCGAACAGGGTGGACCTACGAGCAGTACTTC. This codes for CASSRTGWTYEQYF.

V and J are TRBV7-2 and TRBJ2-7, with 9 bases aligning to TRBD2. Germline loops: CDR1 SGHTA, CDR2 FQGNSA. This CDR3 has 16 amino acids. Trimming cost V 3 bases and J 9 bases; bases outside gene matches: 15. In DNA form, the CDR3 reads TGTGCCAGCAGCTTCTCGGCTAGCGGGGTGCAGGGGGGGCAGTACTTC. Its translation: CASSFSASGVQGGQYF.

Concerning this clone itself: Other DNA sequences from this sample encode an identical CDR3 as well. The CDR3 sequence is CASSFSGSNQPQHF. As DNA, the CDR3 is TGTGCCAGCAGTTTTTCGGGTAGCAATCAGCCCCAGCATTTT. This chain links TRBV27 with TRBJ1-5; no definite D call. The CDR3 sequence is 14 residues long. The germline V gene encodes CDR1 MNHEY and CDR2 SMNVEV (reference sequence). The V gene lost 3 bases and the J gene lost 0 bases, with 6 bases spanning the gap.

This chain joins TRBV2 and TRBJ1-6; 12 bases align to TRBD1. The CDR3 contains 17 residues. Germline CDR1 is SNHLY and CDR2 is FYNNEI. V was clipped by 6 bases and J by 7 bases; unmatched bases: 10. The CDR3 protein is CASSNGDRGRLNSPLHF. CDR3 bases: TGTGCCAGCAGCAACGGGGACAGGGGGCGTCTGAATTCACCCCTCCACTTT.

J is TRBJ1-1 and V is TRBV19; possible D gene TRBD1, 5 bases. Per germline, CDR1 LNHDA and CDR2 SQIVND (reference sequence). The V end lost 7 bases, the J end lost 2 bases, and 14 bases lay between the germline ends. The CDR3 loop spans 14 amino acids. The CDR3 sequence: CASTTPDINTEAFF. The CDR3 nucleotides are TGTGCCAGTACCACACCGGACATAAACACTGAAGCTTTCTTT.

This rearrangement joins TRBV11-2 to TRBJ2-7; weak D call: TRBD2 (5 bases). The CDR3 loop spans 15 amino acids. Germline V gene data show CDR1 as SGHAT and CDR2 as FQNNGV. The V gene lost 0 bases and the J gene lost 2 bases, with 11 bases spanning the gap. CDR3 sequence reads: CASSLEGSGAYEQYF. As DNA, the CDR3 is TGTGCCAGCAGCTTAGAAGGGTCCGGGGCCTACGAGCAGTACTTC.